This T cell receptor beta chain was profiled in a study of PD-1 blockade in classical Hodgkin lymphoma. General observations from the study: By C4D1, CD4+ diversity increased significantly, especially in complete responders.

The CDR3 has 19 amino acids. The germline CDR1 and CDR2 sequences are SEHNR and FQNEAQ (reference sequence). Losses at the gene ends were 3 bases for V and 0 bases for J; bases not matched to a gene: 8. All patients experienced relapse after autologous stem cell transplantation, and brentuximab vedotin exposure was variable. Produced via immunoSEQ multiplex PCR; TCRdb's table is partial and in-frame only. Altogether about 98,000 clones are present, roughly 89% being singletons, with the ten largest covering about 2.5%. In regard to this clone: Its matching antigen is unknown.

The TCR originated in a human donor with classical Hodgkin lymphoma. The chain links TRBV7-9 to TRBJ2-1; the match to TRBD2 covers 13 bases. The sample here was peripheral blood mononuclear cells (PBMCs), taken at baseline. The CDR3 region has the DNA TGTGCCAGCAGCTTGGGACAGGGACTAGCGGGAAGCTCCTACAATGAGCAGTTCTTC. It yields the protein CASSLGQGLAGSSYNEQFF.